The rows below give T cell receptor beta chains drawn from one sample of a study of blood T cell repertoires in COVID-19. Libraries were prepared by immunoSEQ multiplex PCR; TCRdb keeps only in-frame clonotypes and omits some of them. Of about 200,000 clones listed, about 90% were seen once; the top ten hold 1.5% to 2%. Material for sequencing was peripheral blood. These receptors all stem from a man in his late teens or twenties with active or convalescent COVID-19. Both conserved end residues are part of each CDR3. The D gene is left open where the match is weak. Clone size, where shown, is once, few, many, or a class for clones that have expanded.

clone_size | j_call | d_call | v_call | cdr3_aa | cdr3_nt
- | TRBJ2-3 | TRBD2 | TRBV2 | CASSRTSGGTDTQYF | TGTGCCAGCAGTAGGACTAGCGGGGGGACAGATACGCAGTATTTT
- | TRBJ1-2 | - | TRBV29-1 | CSVETPGVVNYGYTF | TGCAGCGTTGAAACCCCCGGGGTGGTGAACTATGGCTACACCTTC
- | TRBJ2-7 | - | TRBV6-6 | CASSPGLSKPGEQYF | TGTGCCAGCAGTCCGGGACTCTCAAAACCGGGGGAGCAGTACTTC
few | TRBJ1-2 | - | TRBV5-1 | CASSLTGNFYGYTF | TGCGCCAGCAGCTTGACAGGGAACTTCTATGGCTACACCTTC
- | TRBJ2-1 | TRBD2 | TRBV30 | CAWSIGLAGINEQFF | TGTGCCTGGAGTATCGGACTAGCGGGAATCAATGAGCAGTTCTTC
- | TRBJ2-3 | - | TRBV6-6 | CASSRRSGGAADTQYF | TGTGCCAGCAGTCGACGGAGTGGGGGGGCCGCAGATACGCAGTATTTT
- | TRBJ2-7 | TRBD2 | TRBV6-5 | CATKAGETYEQYF | TGTGCCACCAAAGCGGGGGAGACCTACGAGCAGTACTTC
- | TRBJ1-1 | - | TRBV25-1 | CASSEYVADEAFF | TGTGCCAGCAGTGAATACGTAGCAGATGAAGCTTTCTTT
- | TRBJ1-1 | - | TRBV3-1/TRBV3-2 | CASSQNTLNTEAFF | TGTGCCAGCAGCCAGAATACACTGAACACTGAAGCTTTCTTT
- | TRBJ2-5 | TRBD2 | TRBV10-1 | CASSPCEASGQETQYF | TGCGCCAGCTCCCCCTGCGAGGCTAGCGGCCAAGAGACCCAGTACTTC
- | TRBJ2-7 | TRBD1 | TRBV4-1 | CASSQEWTGAYEQYF | TGCGCCAGCAGCCAAGAGTGGACAGGGGCCTACGAGCAGTACTTC
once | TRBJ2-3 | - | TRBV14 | CASSQDPADTQYF | TGTGCCAGCAGCCAAGATCCGGCAGATACGCAGTATTTT
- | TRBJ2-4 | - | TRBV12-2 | CASRPLSGGLTKNIQYF | TGTGCAAGTCGCCCACTTTCAGGGGGCCTGACCAAAAACATTCAGTACTTC
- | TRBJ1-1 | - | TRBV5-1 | CASSFTGNIEAFF | TGCGCCAGCAGCTTTACCGGGAATATTGAAGCTTTCTTT